These 17 T cell receptor beta chains were sequenced from one sample in a study of T cell responses to AZD1222 COVID-19 vaccine. Using immunoSEQ multiplex PCR, the repertoire was profiled, and TCRdb retains in-frame clones only, with some absent. The sample holds around 130,000 clones, 90% to 95% seen once. This material consisted of peripheral blood, taken on day 0 of AZD1222 vaccination. These receptors were collected from an adult in good health.

This sequence joins TRBV7-9 and TRBJ1-2, with D tentatively TRBD1 (5 bases). V lost 2 bases and J lost 4, with 14 bases in between. The germline gives CDR1 SEHNR, CDR2 FQNEAQ (reference sequence). This CDR3 has 15 amino acids. The CDR3 nucleotides are TGTGCCAGCAGCTTAAATTCGGGACCGCTCTATGGCTACACCTTC. It codes for CASSLNSGPLYGYTF.

This rearrangement joins TRBV28 to TRBJ1-4, with D possibly TRBD1 on 5 matching bases. This CDR3 region has 14 residues. Per the germline V gene, CDR1 is MDHEN and CDR2 is SYDVKM. Trimming left V 6 bases short and J 8 bases short, with 16 bases between. The DNA of the CDR3 is TGTGCCAGCAGCTTCGACCCATCAGGGGAAAAACTGTTTTTT. Protein: CASSFDPSGEKLFF.

The chain carries TRBV30 and TRBJ2-1, with 13 bases that match TRBD2. The CDR3 runs to 15 residues. J was trimmed by 8 bases and V by 2 bases; bases with no gene match: 6. CDR1 and CDR2 from the germline V gene are GTSNPN and SVGIG (reference sequence). The chain's CDR3 is CAWSLGLAGDDEQFF. As DNA, the CDR3 is TGTGCCTGGAGTCTAGGACTAGCGGGAGACGATGAGCAGTTCTTC.

The rearrangement joins TRBV5-6 to TRBJ2-7, with 7 bases matching TRBD2. Germline CDR1 reads SGHDT; CDR2 reads YYEEEE. V lost 1 base to trimming and J lost 1 base; unmatched junction nucleotides: 2. The CDR3 runs to 14 residues. CDR3 coding DNA: TGTGCCAGCAGCTTGCAGGGAGGGTCCTACGAGCAGTACTTC. Translation: CASSLQGGSYEQYF.

This clone was seen only once. This chain connects TRBV21-1 to TRBJ2-1; the D call TRBD1 from the table was never checked on the DNA. TRBV21-1 counts as a pseudogene. The CDR3 is 14 residues long. The CDR3 loop is CASSKGQGGVVQFF. DNA of the CDR3: TGTGCCAGCAGCAAAGGACAGGGAGGAGTCGTCCAGTTCTTC.

CDR3 bases: TGTGCCAGCAGTTATTTTGCTGTAGGCGCAGATACGCAGTATTTT. Translated: CASSYFAVGADTQYF. V gene TRBV6-6 combines with J gene TRBJ2-3; D uncertain. Trimming stripped 3 bases from V and 4 bases from J, with 14 bases between. The CDR3 loop spans 15 amino acids. Germline lookup yields CDR1 MNHNY and CDR2 SVGAGI (reference sequence).

The rearrangement links TRBV29-1 to TRBJ1-1; D may be TRBD1 (6 bases). Germline V gives CDR1 SQVTM, CDR2 ANQGSEA. Between the trimmed V and J ends, which lost 2 bases and 1 base, there was a span of 11 bases. The CDR3 covers 14 residues. DNA of the CDR3: TGCAGCGTTGAAACAGGGTCGACGAACACTGAAGCTTTCTTT. Its protein is CSVETGSTNTEAFF.

The V gene is TRBV19, the J gene TRBJ2-7; TRBD1 matches at 7 bases. Germline lookup yields CDR1 LNHDA and CDR2 SQIVND (reference sequence). This CDR3 contains 13 residues. V shed 3 bases and J 6 bases; nucleotides not matched to a gene: 5. CDR3 in amino acids: CASSIGTGVEQYF. The CDR3 DNA is TGTGCCAGTAGTATTGGCACAGGGGTCGAGCAGTACTTC.

The rearrangement uses TRBV7-8 and TRBJ2-1; 9 bases fit TRBD2. V gave up 5 bases and J gave up 9 bases; unmatched junction bases: 11. This CDR3 is built from 15 residues. Germline values: CDR1 SGHVS, CDR2 FQNEAQ. CDR3: CASSGLALLESEQFF. CDR3 DNA sequence: TGTGCCAGCAGCGGACTAGCGTTATTAGAGAGTGAGCAGTTCTTC.

The table lists this clone with a count of one. The gene calls are TRBV12-3 or TRBV12-4 and TRBJ1-5; tentatively, D is TRBD1 (5 bases). The CDR3 has 10 amino acids. V was pared by 9 bases and J by 7 bases, with 7 bases between. In nucleotides, the CDR3 is TGTGCCAGTCAGGGCCAGCCCCAGCATTTT. Its translation: CASQGQPQHF.

This clone has a single count. CDR3 protein: CASTPLHSLGYTF. The CDR3, as DNA: TGTGCCAGCACCCCCTTGCACTCTCTTGGCTACACCTTC. The chain combines TRBV12-3 or TRBV12-4 with TRBJ1-2; no reliable D call. V lost 7 bases, J lost 7 bases, and 16 bases lay in between. The length of the CDR3 is 13 residues.

The CDR3: CASSLWSSNEQYF. The CDR3 DNA reads as TGTGCCAGCAGTTTATGGTCGTCCAACGAGCAGTACTTC. This chain links TRBV28 with TRBJ2-7, with D unclear. The V gene's germline CDR1 is MDHEN and CDR2 SYDVKM. Trimming left V 0 bases short and J 5 bases short, with 8 bases between. The CDR3 is 13 residues long.

The V and J genes are TRBV21-1 and TRBJ1-1; the D call of TRBD1 is as the table states it, not checked on the DNA. TRBV21-1 is a pseudogene segment. The CDR3 extends over 15 amino acids. The CDR3 coding sequence is TGTGCCAGCAGCCTTTCCGGGACAGGAGACACTGAAGCTTTCTTT. Protein product: CASSLSGTGDTEAFF.

As regards this clone: The same CDR3 can be traced to other DNA sequences in this sample. The gene calls are TRBV12-3 or TRBV12-4 and TRBJ1-1; D gene ambiguous. This CDR3 has 11 residues. V was cut by 3 bases and J by 5 bases, with 4 bases left in between. In DNA form, the CDR3 reads TGTGCCAGCAGTTTGACGACTGAAGCTTTCTTT. Encoded protein: CASSLTTEAFF.

This clone is a singleton in its sample. This chain uses TRBV28 with TRBJ1-1; TRBD1 might be the D (6 bases). Germline V gene sequence: CDR1 MDHEN, CDR2 SYDVKM. The CDR3 contains 15 residues. V gave up 7 bases and J gave up 3 bases, with 18 bases separating them. For the CDR3, the DNA is TGTGCCAGCAAAGAGGGGGGGCGCGGCGACACTGAAGCTTTCTTT. This encodes CASKEGGRGDTEAFF.

This rearrangement joins TRBV28 to TRBJ1-1; a weak D match, TRBD1 (5 bases). V was pared by 5 bases and J by 1 base, with 14 bases between. The V gene's germline CDR1 is MDHEN and CDR2 SYDVKM. This CDR3 has 15 residues. The DNA of the CDR3 is TGTGCCAGCAGTCCCGTGGGGGTGTCGAACACTGAAGCTTTCTTT. It codes for CASSPVGVSNTEAFF. Full variable domain (missing parts from reference TRBV28 and TRBJ1-1): DVKVTQSSRYLVKRTGEKVFLECVQDMDHENMFWYRQDPGLGLRLIYFSYDVKMKEKGDIPEGYSVSREKKERFSLILESASTNQTSMYLCASSPVGVSNTEAFFGQGTRLTVV.

The genes are TRBV12-3 or TRBV12-4 and TRBJ1-2, with 8 bases that match TRBD1. This CDR3 spans 13 amino acids. J gave up 8 bases and V 5 bases, and 7 bases lay outside the gene matches. The chain's CDR3 is CASSLSDRVGYTF. The CDR3 DNA reads as TGTGCCAGCAGTCTTTCGGACAGGGTCGGCTACACCTTC.